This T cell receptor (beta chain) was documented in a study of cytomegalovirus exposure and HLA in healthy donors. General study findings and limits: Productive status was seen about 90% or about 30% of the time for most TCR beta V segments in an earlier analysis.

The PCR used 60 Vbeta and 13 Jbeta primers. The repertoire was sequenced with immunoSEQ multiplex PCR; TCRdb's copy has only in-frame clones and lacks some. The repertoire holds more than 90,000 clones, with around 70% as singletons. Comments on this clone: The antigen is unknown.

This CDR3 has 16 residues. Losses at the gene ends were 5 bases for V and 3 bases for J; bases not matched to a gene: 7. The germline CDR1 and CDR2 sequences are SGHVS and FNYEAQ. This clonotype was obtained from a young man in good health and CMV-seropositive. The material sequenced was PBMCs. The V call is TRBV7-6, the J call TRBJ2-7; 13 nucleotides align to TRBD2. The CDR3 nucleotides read TGTGCCAGCAGCGCTGGACTAGCGGGGGACAACTACGAGCAGTACTTC. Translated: CASSAGLAGDNYEQYF. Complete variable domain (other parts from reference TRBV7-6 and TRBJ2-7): GAGVSQSPRYKVTKRGQDVALRCDPISGHVSLYWYRQALGQGPEFLTYFNYEAQQDKSGLPNDRFSAERPEGSISTLTIQRTEQRDSAMYRCASSAGLAGDNYEQYFGPGTRLTVT.